The next 21 T cell receptor beta chains were all read from a single sample in a study of metastatic and nonmetastatic thyroid tumors. No patient had received any treatment before thyroid surgery. MiXCR reprocessed the PCR reads for TCRdb. Among approximately 90,000 clones listed, 8.6% were seen once. Specimen: blood. These receptors were obtained from a female donor with papillary thyroid cancer or a benign thyroid nodule (not recorded which). Some clones in this sample may be carry-over from other donors' samples.

There are many counts of this clone. The chain employs TRBV20-1 and TRBJ1-5, with D perhaps matching TRBD1 (5 bases). The V end was cut by 3 bases, the J end by 5 bases, with 11 bases between. The CDR3 has 13 amino acids. CDR1 DFQATT and CDR2 SNEGSKA come from the germline V gene (reference sequence). The chain's CDR3 is CSARQTADQPQHF. In nucleotides, the CDR3 is TGCAGTGCTAGGCAGACAGCCGATCAGCCCCAGCATTTT.

V and J are TRBV5-4 and TRBJ1-1, with 8 bases identical to TRBD1. The CDR3 is made up of 15 amino acids. Germline V CDR1 and CDR2: SGHNT, YYREEE (reference sequence). V lost 4 bases and J lost 3; bases outside the gene matches: 8. DNA of the CDR3: TGTGCCAGCAGCAGAGACAGGGGAGGGGACACTGAAGCTTTCTTT. Translating gives CASSRDRGGDTEAFF.

This clone occurred many times. The V and J genes are TRBV11-1 and TRBJ1-1; 9 nucleotides line up with TRBD1. V gave up 5 bases and J gave up 0 bases; unmatched junction bases: 4. CDR3 length: 15 residues. Germline-derived CDR1 and CDR2 are SGHAT and FQDESV (reference sequence). In nucleotides, the CDR3 is TGTGCCAGCAGCACCTACAGGGGGCTGAACACTGAAGCTTTCTTT. Translation gives CASSTYRGLNTEAFF. The variable domain in full, completed from reference TRBV11-1 and TRBJ1-1, reads EAEVAQSPRYKITEKSQAVAFWCDPISGHATLYWYRQILGQGPELLVQFQDESVVDDSQLPKDRFSAERLKGVDSTLKIQPAELGDSAMYLCASSTYRGLNTEAFFGQGTRLTVV.

This clone was recorded only once. One junction end disagrees with the germline gene, perhaps due to a read error. The gene calls are TRBV11-2 and TRBJ1-1, with 12 bases aligning to TRBD1. The CDR3 contains 16 residues. The germline gives CDR1 SGHAT, CDR2 FQNNGV. The CDR3: CASSLTGTGGYTEALF. Written as DNA, the CDR3 is TGTGCCAGCAGTCTCACCGGGACAGGGGGCTACACTGAAGCTCTCTTT.

In its sample, this clone was seen many times. This chain uses TRBV6-1 with TRBJ1-1; D uncertain. V was pared by 5 bases and J by 1 base, with 8 bases between. The CDR3 is 13 residues long. Germline loops: CDR1 MNHNS, CDR2 SASEGT. CDR3 sequence reads: CASSIQENTEAFF. CDR3 coding DNA: TGTGCCAGCAGTATTCAGGAGAACACTGAAGCTTTCTTT.

This clone was recorded at least ten times. V usage is TRBV5-1 and J usage is TRBJ1-4, with TRBD1 matching over 10 bases. The CDR3 sequence is 15 residues long. In germline, CDR1 is SGHRS, CDR2 YFSETQ. With 1 base clipped from V and 6 bases from J, the junction kept 3 bases outside the gene matches. The CDR3: CASSLSGTGDEKLFF. CDR3 DNA: TGCGCCAGCAGCTTGTCTGGGACAGGGGATGAAAAACTGTTTTTT.

There are many counts of this clone. The V and J genes are TRBV7-9 and TRBJ2-5, with D maybe TRBD2 (6 bases). CDR1 and CDR2 (germline): SEHNR, FQNEAQ (reference sequence). This CDR3 region has 15 residues. Trimming stripped 5 bases from V and 1 base from J, with 14 bases between. CDR3 in amino acids: CASSGPTGVQETQYF. CDR3 DNA: TGTGCCAGCAGCGGACCGACGGGGGTCCAAGAGACCCAGTACTTC.

The V call is TRBV20-1, the J call TRBJ2-1; 9 nucleotides match TRBD2. J gave up 9 bases and V 0 bases, and 6 bases lay outside the gene matches. Germline assignment: CDR1 DFQATT and CDR2 SNEGSKA (reference sequence). This CDR3 is 14 amino acids long. The DNA of the CDR3 is TGCAGTGCTAGAGACCCGTTAGCGGGGGTTGAGCAGTTCTTC. Its translation is CSARDPLAGVEQFF.

This clone has a count of ten or more. The rearrangement links TRBV19 to TRBJ1-2; D unclear. The V end lost 0 bases, the J end lost 8 bases, and 7 bases lay between the germline ends. Germline V gives CDR1 LNHDA, CDR2 SQIVND (reference sequence). This CDR3 is built from 12 residues. Here the CDR3 reads CASSIEVGGYTF. The CDR3 bases are TGTGCCAGTAGTATAGAGGTGGGCGGCTACACCTTC.

A word on this clone: A much larger clone lies one base from this, so it may be a read error. Since the CDR3 does not end with the conserved phenylalanine or tryptophan, this likely comes from a read error. The V gene is TRBV7-6, the J gene TRBJ2-7, with D perhaps being TRBD1 or TRBD2 (7 bases each). Trimming stripped 5 bases from V and 5 bases from J, with 19 bases between. Germline V gene lookup returns CDR1 SGHVS and CDR2 FNYEAQ. The CDR3 consists of 15 residues. CDR3: CASSPGGAGSNEQYI. CDR3 nucleotide sequence: TGTGCCAGCAGCCCAGGGGGGGCGGGTAGCAACGAGCAGTACATC.

This clone was observed at least ten times. One base away lies a much larger clone, so this may be a sequencing read error. The chain combines TRBV4-2 with TRBJ2-1, with D unresolved. The CDR3 has 13 residues. Germline V gives CDR1 LGHNA, CDR2 YNFKEQ. V was shortened by 1 base and J by 8 bases, with 9 bases between the two germline ends. CDR3 in DNA: TGTGCCAGCAGCCAAGGAGAAGGTTATGAGCAGTTCTTC. The encoded protein is CASSQGEGYEQFF.

This clone was seen ten or more times. V usage is TRBV11-2 and J usage is TRBJ2-3; unclear D gene. V lost 2 bases to trimming and J lost 2 bases, with 8 bases between them. The CDR3 extends over 14 amino acids. The germline V gene encodes CDR1 SGHAT and CDR2 FQNNGV. The DNA for the CDR3 is TGTGCCAGCAGCTTACTGGAATTCACAGATACGCAGTATTTT. It is translated as CASSLLEFTDTQYF.

Points on this clone: With a much larger clone just one base away, this may be a read error. The genes are TRBV20-1 and TRBJ2-1, with 7 bases fitting TRBD1. Germline-derived CDR1 and CDR2 are DFQATT and SNEGSKA (reference sequence). The CDR3 covers 13 residues. In DNA, the CDR3 is TGCAGTGCTACCAGGGACAGCCACAATGAGCAGTCCTTC. Protein: CSATRDSHNEQSF.

This clone was picked up many times. The chain combines TRBV24-1 with TRBJ2-4, with D unclear. Between the trimmed V and J ends, which lost 1 base and 1 base, there was a span of 7 bases. The CDR3 loop spans 15 amino acids. The germline gives CDR1 KGHDR, CDR2 SFDVKD. The CDR3 here is CATSDFRKAKNIQYF. The CDR3 DNA reads as TGTGCCACCAGTGATTTCAGGAAGGCCAAAAACATTCAGTACTTC.

This chain joins TRBV25-1 and TRBJ2-2; 7 bases line up with TRBD1. CDR3 length equals 17 residues. Germline CDR1 is MGHDK and CDR2 is SYGVNS. The trim removed 7 bases at V and 5 bases at J, leaving 16 bases unmatched. This CDR3 reads CASIVGPYRGRTGELFF. DNA for the CDR3: TGTGCCAGCATCGTCGGCCCGTACAGGGGAAGGACCGGGGAGCTGTTTTTT. Variable domain in full (rest from reference TRBV25-1 and TRBJ2-2): EADIYQTPRYLVIGTGKKITLECSQTMGHDKMYWYQQDPGMELHLIHYSYGVNSTEKGDLSSESTVSRIRTEHFPLTLESARPSHTSQYLCASIVGPYRGRTGELFFGEGSRLTVL.

This clone was seen only a few times. V and J are TRBV5-4 and TRBJ2-7; the D gene could be TRBD1 or TRBD2 (5 bases each). The CDR3 is made up of 13 amino acids. Per the germline V gene, CDR1 is SGHNT and CDR2 is YYREEE (reference sequence). Trimming pared 2 bases from V and 4 bases from J, leaving 10 bases between. The CDR3 loop is CASSLGREYEQYF. DNA of the CDR3: TGTGCCAGCAGCTTAGGCAGGGAGTACGAGCAGTACTTC.

This clone was seen ten or more times. V gene TRBV27 combines with J gene TRBJ1-2; D perhaps matches TRBD1 (5 bases). Per germline, CDR1 MNHEY and CDR2 SMNVEV (reference sequence). The CDR3 has 15 residues. Trimming removed 6 bases from V and 8 bases from J, with 22 bases in between. CDR3 nucleotides: TGTGCCAGCAGGGGGCCCGGGCAGGGTTGGTACGGCTACACCTTC. This translates into CASRGPGQGWYGYTF.

With respect to this clone: A clone one base away is much larger, so this may be a read error. Additional DNA sequences in this sample encode the identical CDR3. The CDR3 nucleotides are TGTGCCAGTAGTATAGCTCGGGGAGAGACCCAGTACTTC. This translates into CASSIARGETQYF. The rearrangement joins TRBV19 to TRBJ2-5; D possibly corresponds to TRBD2 (5 bases). This CDR3 has 13 residues. V was pared by 1 base and J by 4 bases, with 7 bases between. Germline CDR1 and CDR2: LNHDA and SQIVND (reference sequence).

There are many counts of this clone. The chain couples TRBV6-6 to TRBJ2-5, with TRBD1 as a possible D gene (6 bases). Between the trimmed V and J ends, which lost 2 bases and 5 bases, there was a span of 18 bases. CDR1 is MNHNY, CDR2 SVGAGI, per germline (reference sequence). This CDR3 contains 16 residues. CDR3 residues: CASSYAGTLMVETQYF. CDR3 coding DNA: TGTGCCAGCAGTTACGCCGGGACACTAATGGTGGAGACCCAGTACTTC.

On this clone: One base away lies a much larger clone, so this may be a sequencing read error. The same CDR3 is also encoded by other DNA sequences in this sample. This chain joins TRBV18 and TRBJ2-3; no clear D gene. V lost 6 bases, J lost 6 bases, and 10 bases lay in between. Germline V gene data show CDR1 as KGHSH and CDR2 as LQKENI. The CDR3 length is 12 residues. The CDR3 sequence is CASSLDTDTQYF. In nucleotides, the CDR3 is TGTGCCAGCTCCCTAGACACGGATACGCAGTATTTT.

This clone was counted ten times or more. A read error is possible here, since a much larger clone lies one base away. The chain combines TRBV6-1 with TRBJ2-7; 13 positions agree with TRBD2. Germline V gene sequence: CDR1 MNHNS, CDR2 SASEGT. The CDR3 spans 15 residues. The CDR3 here is CASGDRLAGGYEQYF. CDR3 nucleotide sequence: TGTGCCAGCGGTGATCGACTAGCGGGGGGCTACGAGCAGTACTTC.